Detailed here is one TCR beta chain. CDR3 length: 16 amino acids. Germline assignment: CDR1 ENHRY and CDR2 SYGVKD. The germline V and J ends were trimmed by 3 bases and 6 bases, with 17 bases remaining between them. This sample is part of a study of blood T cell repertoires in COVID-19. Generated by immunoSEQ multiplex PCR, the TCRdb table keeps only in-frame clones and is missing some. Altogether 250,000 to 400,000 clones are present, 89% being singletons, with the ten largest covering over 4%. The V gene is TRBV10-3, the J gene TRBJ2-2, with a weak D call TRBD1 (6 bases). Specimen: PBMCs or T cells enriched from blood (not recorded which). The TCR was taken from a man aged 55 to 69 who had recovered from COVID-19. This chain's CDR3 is CAISDQRQGLAGELFF. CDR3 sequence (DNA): TGTGCCATCAGTGACCAGAGGCAGGGGTTGGCCGGGGAGCTGTTTTTT.